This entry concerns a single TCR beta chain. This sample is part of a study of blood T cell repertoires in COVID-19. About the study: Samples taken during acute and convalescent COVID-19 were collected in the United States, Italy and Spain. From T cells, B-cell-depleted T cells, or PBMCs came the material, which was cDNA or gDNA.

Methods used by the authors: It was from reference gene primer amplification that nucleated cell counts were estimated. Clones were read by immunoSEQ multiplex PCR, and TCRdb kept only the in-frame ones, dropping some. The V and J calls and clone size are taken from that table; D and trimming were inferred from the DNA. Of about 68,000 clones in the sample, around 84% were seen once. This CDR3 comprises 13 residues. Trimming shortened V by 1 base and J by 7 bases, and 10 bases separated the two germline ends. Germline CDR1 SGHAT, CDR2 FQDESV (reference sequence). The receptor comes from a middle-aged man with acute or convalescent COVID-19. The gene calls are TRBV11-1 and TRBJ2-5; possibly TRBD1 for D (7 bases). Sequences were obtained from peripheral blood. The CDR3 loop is CASSLEQGGTQYF. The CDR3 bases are TGTGCCAGCAGCTTAGAGCAGGGGGGGACCCAGTACTTC.